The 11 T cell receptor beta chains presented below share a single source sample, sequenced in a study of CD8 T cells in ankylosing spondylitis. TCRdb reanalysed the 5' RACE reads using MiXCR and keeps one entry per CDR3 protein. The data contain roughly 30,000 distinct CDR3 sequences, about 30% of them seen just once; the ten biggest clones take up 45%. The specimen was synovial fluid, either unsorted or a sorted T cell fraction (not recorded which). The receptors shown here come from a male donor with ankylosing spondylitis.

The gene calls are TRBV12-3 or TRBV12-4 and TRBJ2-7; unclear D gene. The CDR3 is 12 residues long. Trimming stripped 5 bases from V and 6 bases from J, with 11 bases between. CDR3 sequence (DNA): TGTGCCAGCAGTCCGGACCTACTCGAGCAGTACTTC. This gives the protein CASSPDLLEQYF.

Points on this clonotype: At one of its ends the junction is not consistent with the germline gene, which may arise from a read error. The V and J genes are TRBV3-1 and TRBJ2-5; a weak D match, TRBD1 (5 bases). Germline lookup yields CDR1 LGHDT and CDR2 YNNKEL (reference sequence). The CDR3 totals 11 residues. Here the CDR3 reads CASSQGQTVGF. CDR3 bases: TGTGCCAGCAGCCAAGGCCAGACAGTCGGGTTC.

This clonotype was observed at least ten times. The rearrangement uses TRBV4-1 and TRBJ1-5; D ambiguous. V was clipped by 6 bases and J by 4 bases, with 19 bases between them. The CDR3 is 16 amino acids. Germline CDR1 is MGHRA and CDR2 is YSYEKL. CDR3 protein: CASSPVGGLGNQPQHF. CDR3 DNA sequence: TGCGCCAGCAGTCCTGTCGGCGGACTAGGGAATCAGCCCCAGCATTTT.

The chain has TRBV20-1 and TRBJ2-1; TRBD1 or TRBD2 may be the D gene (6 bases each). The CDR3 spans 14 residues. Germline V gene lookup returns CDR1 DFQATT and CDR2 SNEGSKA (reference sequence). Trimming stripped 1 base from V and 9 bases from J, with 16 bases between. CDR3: CSARVTGAEVEQFF. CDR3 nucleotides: TGCAGTGCTAGAGTAACGGGGGCGGAGGTTGAGCAGTTCTTC.

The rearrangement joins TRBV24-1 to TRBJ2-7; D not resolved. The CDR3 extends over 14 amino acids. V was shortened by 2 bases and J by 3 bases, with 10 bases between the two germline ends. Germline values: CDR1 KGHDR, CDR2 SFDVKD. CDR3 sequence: CATSDSRRFYEQYF. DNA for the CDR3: TGTGCCACCAGTGATTCCCGACGGTTCTACGAGCAGTACTTC.

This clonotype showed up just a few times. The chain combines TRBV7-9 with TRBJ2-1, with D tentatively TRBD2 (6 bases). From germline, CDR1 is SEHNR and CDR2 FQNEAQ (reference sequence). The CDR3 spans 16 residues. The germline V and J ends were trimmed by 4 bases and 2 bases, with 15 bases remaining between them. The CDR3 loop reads CASSYLGRDPYNEQFF. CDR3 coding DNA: TGTGCCAGCAGCTATCTGGGGCGGGATCCCTACAATGAGCAGTTCTTC.

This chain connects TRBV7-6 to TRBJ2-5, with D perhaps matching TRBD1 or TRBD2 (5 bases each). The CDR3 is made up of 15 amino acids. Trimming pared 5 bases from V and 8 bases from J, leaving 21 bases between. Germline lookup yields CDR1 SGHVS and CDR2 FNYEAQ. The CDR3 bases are TGTGCCAGCAGCGCCGCCCCGGGGCCAGAGGGAACCCAGTACTTC. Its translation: CASSAAPGPEGTQYF.

The CDR3 DNA follows: TGCAGCGTTCTCGGGACGGAGGGCAATCAGCCCCAGCATTTT. Translation gives CSVLGTEGNQPQHF. The rearrangement uses TRBV29-1 and TRBJ1-5, with a tentative D call TRBD1 (5 bases). Trimming cost V 5 bases and J 2 bases, with 13 bases left between them. This CDR3 has 14 residues. Germline V gene sequence: CDR1 SQVTM, CDR2 ANQGSEA.

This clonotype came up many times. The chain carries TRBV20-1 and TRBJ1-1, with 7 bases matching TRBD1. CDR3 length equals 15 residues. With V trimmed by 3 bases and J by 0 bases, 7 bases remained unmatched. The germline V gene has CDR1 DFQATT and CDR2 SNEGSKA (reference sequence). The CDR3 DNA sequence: TGCAGTGCTAGGACCTCGGACAGGCTGAACACTGAAGCTTTCTTT. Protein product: CSARTSDRLNTEAFF.

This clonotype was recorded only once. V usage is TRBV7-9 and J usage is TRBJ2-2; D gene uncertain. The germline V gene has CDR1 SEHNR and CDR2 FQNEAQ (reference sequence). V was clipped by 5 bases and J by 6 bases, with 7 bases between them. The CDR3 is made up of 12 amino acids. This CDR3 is CASSRSAGELFF. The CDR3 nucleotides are TGTGCCAGCAGCCGCTCAGCCGGGGAGCTGTTTTTT.

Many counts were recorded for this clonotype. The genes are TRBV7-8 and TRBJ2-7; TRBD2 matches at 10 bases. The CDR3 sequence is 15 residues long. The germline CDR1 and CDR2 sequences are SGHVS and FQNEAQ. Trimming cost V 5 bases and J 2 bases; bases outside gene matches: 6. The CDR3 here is CASSHWTSGTYEQYF. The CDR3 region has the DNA TGTGCCAGCAGCCACTGGACTAGCGGAACCTACGAGCAGTACTTC. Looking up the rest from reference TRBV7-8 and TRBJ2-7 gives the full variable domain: GAGVSQSPRYKVAKRGQDVALRCDPISGHVSLFWYQQALGQGPEFLTYFQNEAQLDKSGLPSDRFFAERPEGSVSTLKIQRTQQEDSAVYLCASSHWTSGTYEQYFGPGTRLTVT.